This T cell receptor beta chain was documented in a study of blood T cells in healthy people across ages. A second 7 to 11 cycle PCR used barcoded and J-beta primers. MiXCR, run by TCRdb on the 5' RACE reads, gives a single entry per CDR3 protein. This table has around 800,000 distinct CDR3 sequences, approximately 55% appearing once. The CDR3 is 17 residues long. Germline CDR1 is SNHLY and CDR2 is FYNNEI. J was trimmed by 2 bases and V by 3 bases; bases with no gene match: 7. Specimen: blood. This sequence joins TRBV2 and TRBJ2-6; 7 bases fit TRBD2. This receptor was identified in a man older than 75 in good health. The CDR3 here is CASSDGAGVPGANVLTF. The CDR3 DNA reads as TGTGCCAGCAGTGATGGGGCGGGAGTCCCTGGGGCCAACGTCCTGACTTTC. The full variable domain, in which reference TRBV2 and TRBJ2-6 provide the parts outside the CDR3, is EPEVTQTPSHQVTQMGQEVILRCVPISNHLYFYWYRQILGQKVEFLVSFYNNEISEKSEIFDDQFSVERPDGSNFTLKIRSTKLEDSAMYFCASSDGAGVPGANVLTFGAGSRLTVL.